These 2 T cell receptor beta chains were all obtained from the same sample, sequenced in a study of T-cell memory formation after mild COVID-19. TCRdb reanalysed the 5' RACE reads using MiXCR and keeps one entry per CDR3 protein. The data contain approximately 490,000 distinct CDR3 sequences, about a fifth of them singletons. The sequencing sample was made of PBMCs or a T cell subset sorted from them (not recorded which). The receptor source for this set is an adult woman who had mild COVID-19 (a few samples of this study predate the infection). Cell type and time point are not known.

This clonotype was recorded a few times. The chain couples TRBV12-3 or TRBV12-4 to TRBJ2-1, with 8 positions matching TRBD2. V trimming: 1 base; J trimming: 10 bases; junction bases outside the gene matches: 6. The CDR3 has 14 residues. The DNA of the CDR3 is TGTGCCAGCAGTTTAGATAGTTCTAGCGGGGAGCAGTTCTTC. Translating gives CASSLDSSSGEQFF.

This clonotype appeared a few times. CDR3 sequence: CASSSGLAGGQRDTQYF. CDR3 in DNA: TGTGCCAGCAGCTCTGGACTAGCGGGGGGGCAGAGAGATACGCAGTATTTT. The chain uses TRBV13 and TRBJ2-3; 15 nucleotides line up with TRBD2. The CDR3 is 17 amino acids. With V trimmed by 4 bases and J by 5 bases, 7 bases remained unmatched. Germline V lookup: CDR1 PRHDT, CDR2 FYEKMQ (reference sequence).